The sequence of this T cell receptor beta chain was determined in a study of blood T cell repertoires in COVID-19. Study details: Both acute and convalescent COVID-19 samples were obtained from the United States, Italy and Spain.

Sequencing was performed with immunoSEQ multiplex PCR; in TCRdb, only in-frame clones are kept and a portion is missing. The sample contains 150,000 to 200,000 clones, about 85% of which appear only once. Trimming took off 2 bases at V and 2 bases at J, with 13 bases between the two ends. Germline CDR1 and CDR2: GTSNPN and SVGIG (reference sequence). This CDR3 contains 15 residues. Sequencing used peripheral blood. The receptor was derived from a human donor with acute or convalescent COVID-19. The donor label of this sample is uncertain. The V and J genes are TRBV30 and TRBJ1-5; D is perhaps TRBD1 (5 bases). The CDR3 region is CAWSRAGGGNQPQHF. The DNA for the CDR3 is TGTGCCTGGAGTCGCGCGGGAGGGGGCAATCAGCCCCAGCATTTT.